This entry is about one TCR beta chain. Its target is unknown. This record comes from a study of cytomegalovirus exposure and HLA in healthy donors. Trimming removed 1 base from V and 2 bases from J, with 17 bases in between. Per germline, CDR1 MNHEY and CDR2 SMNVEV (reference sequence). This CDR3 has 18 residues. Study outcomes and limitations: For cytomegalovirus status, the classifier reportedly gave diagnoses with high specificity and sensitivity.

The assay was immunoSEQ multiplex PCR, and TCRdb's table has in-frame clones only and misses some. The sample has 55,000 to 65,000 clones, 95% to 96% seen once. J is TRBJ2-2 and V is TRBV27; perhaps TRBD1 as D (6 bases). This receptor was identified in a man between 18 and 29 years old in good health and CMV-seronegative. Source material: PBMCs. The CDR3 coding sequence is TGTGCCAGCAGTTTATATTCCCCGACAGGACCTAACACCGGGGAGCTGTTTTTT. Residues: CASSLYSPTGPNTGELFF.